These 8 T cell receptor beta chains came from one sample sequenced in a study of cytomegalovirus exposure and HLA in healthy donors. Primers included in the PCR were 60 Vbeta and 13 Jbeta primers. The assay was immunoSEQ multiplex PCR, and TCRdb's table has in-frame clones only and misses some. The sample shows roughly 150,000 clones, just over 75% of them seen only once. The sequenced sample consisted of PBMCs. These receptors came from a woman in her forties in good health and CMV-seronegative.

The chain joins TRBV5-1 to TRBJ1-5; weak D call: TRBD1 (5 bases). The germline CDR1 and CDR2 sequences are SGHRS and YFSETQ. The CDR3 loop spans 14 amino acids. V lost 0 bases and J 5 bases, leaving 9 bases between the germline ends. The DNA for the CDR3 is TGCGCCAGCAGCTTGGGGGGACTAGATCAGCCCCAGCATTTT. Its protein is CASSLGGLDQPQHF.

The chain joins TRBV7-8 to TRBJ2-7; 7 nucleotides align to TRBD1. The CDR3 has 15 amino acids. With V trimmed by 0 bases and J by 2 bases, 4 bases remained unmatched. Germline V CDR1 and CDR2: SGHVS, FQNEAQ. The CDR3 spells CASSLADRPTYEQYF. In DNA, the CDR3 is TGTGCCAGCAGCTTAGCGGACAGGCCTACCTACGAGCAGTACTTC.

V is TRBV2 and J is TRBJ1-5; 9 bases align to TRBD1. In germline, CDR1 is SNHLY, CDR2 FYNNEI. The ends lost 6 bases at V and 7 bases at J; junction bases unmatched: 7. The CDR3 consists of 14 residues. This chain's CDR3 is CASSQRTGEQPQHF. The DNA for the CDR3 is TGTGCCAGCAGCCAAAGGACAGGGGAACAGCCCCAGCATTTT. Complete variable domain (other parts from reference TRBV2 and TRBJ1-5): EPEVTQTPSHQVTQMGQEVILRCVPISNHLYFYWYRQILGQKVEFLVSFYNNEISEKSEIFDDQFSVERPDGSNFTLKIRSTKLEDSAMYFCASSQRTGEQPQHFGDGTRLSIL.

The V and J genes are TRBV15 and TRBJ2-7; D might be TRBD2 (6 bases). V was clipped by 1 base and J by 2 bases, with 21 bases between them. This CDR3 has 18 residues. Germline loops: CDR1 LNHNV, CDR2 YYDKDF (reference sequence). CDR3 region: CATSRAELGGTYPYEQYF. The DNA for the CDR3 is TGTGCCACCAGCAGAGCAGAATTGGGCGGGACTTACCCCTACGAGCAGTACTTC.

A few counts support this clone. V is TRBV29-1 and J is TRBJ2-7; 13 nucleotides agree with TRBD2. This CDR3 is 16 amino acids long. Germline CDR1 and CDR2: SQVTM and ANQGSEA. The J segment lost 0 bases and the V segment lost 4 bases, leaving 6 bases of the junction unmatched. CDR3 loop: CSVGGLAGKNSYEQYF. CDR3 sequence (DNA): TGCAGCGTTGGGGGACTAGCGGGAAAAAACTCCTACGAGCAGTACTTC.

This clone was counted once. This chain connects TRBV7-9 to TRBJ2-7, with 8 nucleotides matching TRBD1. Germline V gene data show CDR1 as SEHNR and CDR2 as FQNEAQ (reference sequence). The CDR3 covers 14 residues. Losses at the gene ends were 1 base for V and 4 bases for J; bases not matched to a gene: 3. In DNA form, the CDR3 reads TGTGCCAGCAGCTTAGGACAGGGGTTGTACGAGCAGTACTTC. Its translation: CASSLGQGLYEQYF.

This clone was seen just once. The chain has TRBV5-1 and TRBJ2-2; 7 bases agree with TRBD2. CDR1 is SGHRS, CDR2 YFSETQ, per germline. After removal of 0 bases from V and 2 bases from J, the junction contained 4 bases not matched to a gene. The CDR3 is 16 amino acids. DNA of the CDR3: TGCGCCAGCAGCTTGGAAGGACTAGACAACACCGGGGAGCTGTTTTTT. Its protein is CASSLEGLDNTGELFF.

There are a few counts of this clone. The chain recombines TRBV19 with TRBJ2-5; D gene ambiguous. CDR3 size: 15 residues. Trimming stripped 5 bases from V and 2 bases from J, with 15 bases between. CDR1 LNHDA and CDR2 SQIVND come from the germline V gene (reference sequence). In nucleotides, the CDR3 is TGTGCCAGTAGTCCCCGCCACAGCTTTCAAGAGACCCAGTACTTC. Translated: CASSPRHSFQETQYF.